This TCR beta chain comes out of a study of circulating tumor DNA in untreated peripheral T-cell lymphoma. The tumor tissue sample was taken at baseline before any treatment. About this clone itself: Its antigen is not identified.

Study-wide results and caveats: Tumor-specific clonotypes: identified in more than 75% of patients, 86% of baseline tissues.

Clones were read by immunoSEQ multiplex PCR, and TCRdb kept only the in-frame ones, dropping some. The data hold around 6,400 clones, with approximately 62% observed a single time. Losses at the gene ends were 5 bases for V and 2 bases for J; bases not matched to a gene: 9. CDR1 is SGHNT and CDR2 is YENEEA in the germline V gene. The CDR3 length is 15 residues. The sample was tumor tissue. The chain uses TRBV11-3 and TRBJ2-7, with 7 bases aligning to TRBD2. This receptor was taken from a human donor with peripheral T-cell lymphoma. CDR3 protein: CASSLTGGPTYEQYF. The CDR3 coding sequence is TGTGCCAGCAGCCTGACGGGGGGACCGACCTACGAGCAGTACTTC.